This is a list of T cell receptor beta chains from one sample in a study of blood T cell repertoires in COVID-19. The repertoire was sequenced with immunoSEQ multiplex PCR; TCRdb's copy has only in-frame clones and lacks some. This sample has about 67,000 clones, with roughly 90% found just once. Sequencing was performed on peripheral blood. The source is a woman aged 60-75 years with acute or convalescent COVID-19. Each CDR3 is given with its conserved first and last residue. The order of the fields is CDR3 DNA, CDR3 protein, clone size, V gene, J gene, D gene. D genes are given only for firm matches. Where a row states a size, it is once, few, many or the class of an expanded clone; other rows omit it.

TGCGCCAGCAGCTTGAGGGAGGGGGGACGAAAACTGTTTTTT,CASSLREGGRKLFF,.,TRBV5-1,TRBJ1-4,.
TGCGCCAGCAGCCTCTCTGCAGGGGGGAACACCGGGGAGCTGTTTTTT,CASSLSAGGNTGELFF,.,TRBV4-3,TRBJ2-2,TRBD1
TGCGCCAGCAGCCAAGCCAGGGGAAGGAATGAAAAACTGTTTTTT,CASSQARGRNEKLFF,.,TRBV4-1,TRBJ1-4,.
TGTGCCAGCAGCTTAACTGTCTATCAGCCCCAGCATTTT,CASSLTVYQPQHF,.,TRBV7-9,TRBJ1-5,.
TGCGCCAGCAGCCGGAGCGGGGGCTACACCTTC,CASSRSGGYTF,.,TRBV5-1,TRBJ1-2,.
TGTGCCAGCAGTTACCCTAGGGAGGGGGATACGCAGTATTTT,CASSYPREGDTQYF,.,TRBV6-6,TRBJ2-3,TRBD2
TGCGCCAGCAGCTTGGCGGACTCGACAGGGGCCCCTGAAGCTTTCTTT,CASSLADSTGAPEAFF,.,TRBV5-1,TRBJ1-1,TRBD1
TGTGCCAGCAGCCGACGACTAGGAGGCACAGATACGCAGTATTTT,CASSRRLGGTDTQYF,once,TRBV3-1/TRBV3-2,TRBJ2-3,.
TGTGCCAGTAGAGTTCAGGGAAGTCAGCCCCAGCATTTT,CASRVQGSQPQHF,.,TRBV19,TRBJ1-5,.
TGTGCCAGCAGCCGTCAAGAGACCCAGTACTTC,CASSRQETQYF,.,TRBV2,TRBJ2-5,.
TGCAGCGTTTTGAGGTCCGGCACTGAAGCTTTCTTT,CSVLRSGTEAFF,.,TRBV29-1,TRBJ1-1,.